The clone carrying this TCR beta chain was seen a handful of times. Its antigen is undetermined. An end of the junction differs from the germline gene, which may be a read error. CDR1 SQVTM and CDR2 ANQGSEA come from the germline V gene. The CDR3 extends over 9 amino acids. This sample was included in a study of identical twins. Study-wide results and limits: Clonotypes of the beta chain that were abundant in cord blood carried fewer insertions (memory repertoires showed none).

Unique molecular identifiers were present on cDNA, and template switching added a universal primer site. TCRdb analysed the 5' RACE reads with MiXCR anew, one entry per CDR3 protein. The sample holds a few hundred thousand distinct CDR3 sequences; about 10% are singletons and the top ten take roughly 8.9%. This clonotype was obtained from a woman aged 45-65 years in good health. V gene TRBV29-1 combines with J gene TRBJ2-3; D may be TRBD2 (5 bases). Sequencing was performed on naive T cells sorted from blood. For the CDR3, the DNA is TGCAGCGTCGTACCCGGGATGAATTTT. It specifies CSVVPGMNF.